This T cell receptor (beta chain) was sequenced during a study of shared clonotypes between healthy human individuals. Terminally differentiated effector memory CD45RA+ cells were excluded from the naive CD8 cells, which were CD45RO-negative and positively selected for CCR7. Evenly divided among several immunoSEQ plates was the genomic DNA of each subset. Only in-frame clones appear in the TCRdb table, and some are missing; sequencing was by immunoSEQ multiplex PCR. This sample yields about 680,000 clones, of which about 91% are seen a single time; approximately 25% belongs to the top ten. Germline V gene data show CDR1 as SGHRS and CDR2 as YFSETQ. This CDR3 comprises 16 residues. V lost 4 bases, J lost 4 bases, and 18 bases lay in between.

This sequence was found in a man aged 25-45 years in good health. This chain joins TRBV5-1 and TRBJ2-1, with a possible D match to TRBD2 (6 bases). Specimen: naive CD8+ T cells sorted from blood. CDR3 residues: CASSSDSGGSYNEQFF. The CDR3 nucleotides are TGCGCCAGCAGCAGCGATAGCGGCGGGTCATACAATGAGCAGTTCTTC. The whole variable domain, remainder taken from reference TRBV5-1 and TRBJ2-1, is KAGVTQTPRYLIKTRGQQVTLSCSPISGHRSVSWYQQTPGQGLQFLFEYFSETQRNKGNFPGRFSGRQFSNSRSEMNVSTLELGDSALYLCASSSDSGGSYNEQFFGPGTRLTVL.